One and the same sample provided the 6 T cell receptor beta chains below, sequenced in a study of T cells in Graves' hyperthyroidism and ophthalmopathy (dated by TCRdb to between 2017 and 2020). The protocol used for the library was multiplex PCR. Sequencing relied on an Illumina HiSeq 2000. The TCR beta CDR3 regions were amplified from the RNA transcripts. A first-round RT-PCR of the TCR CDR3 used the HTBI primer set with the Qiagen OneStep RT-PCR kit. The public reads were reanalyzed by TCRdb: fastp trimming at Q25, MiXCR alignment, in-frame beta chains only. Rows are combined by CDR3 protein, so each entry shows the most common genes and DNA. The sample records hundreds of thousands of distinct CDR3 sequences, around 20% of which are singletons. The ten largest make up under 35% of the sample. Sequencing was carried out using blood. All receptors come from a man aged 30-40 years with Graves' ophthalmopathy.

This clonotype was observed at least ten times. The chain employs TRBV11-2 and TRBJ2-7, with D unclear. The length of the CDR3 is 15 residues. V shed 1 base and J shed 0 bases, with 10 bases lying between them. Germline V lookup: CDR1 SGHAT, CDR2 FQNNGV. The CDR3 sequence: CASSLGPTSSYEQYF. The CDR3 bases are TGTGCCAGCAGCTTAGGACCGACGAGCTCCTACGAGCAGTACTTC.

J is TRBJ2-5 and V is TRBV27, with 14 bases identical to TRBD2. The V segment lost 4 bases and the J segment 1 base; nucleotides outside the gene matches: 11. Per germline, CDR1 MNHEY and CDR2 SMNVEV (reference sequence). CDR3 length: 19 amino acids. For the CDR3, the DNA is TGTGCCAGCAGTTCCATTTGGACTAGCGGGAGGCTTGCCCAAGAGACCCAGTACTTC. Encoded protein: CASSSIWTSGRLAQETQYF.

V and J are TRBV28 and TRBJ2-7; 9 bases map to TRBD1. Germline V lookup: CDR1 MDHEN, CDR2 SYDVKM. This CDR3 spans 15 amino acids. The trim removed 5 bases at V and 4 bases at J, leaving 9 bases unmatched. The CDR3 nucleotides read TGTGCCAGCAGTGCCCCCGGGACAGGGAGATACGAGCAGTACTTC. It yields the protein CASSAPGTGRYEQYF.

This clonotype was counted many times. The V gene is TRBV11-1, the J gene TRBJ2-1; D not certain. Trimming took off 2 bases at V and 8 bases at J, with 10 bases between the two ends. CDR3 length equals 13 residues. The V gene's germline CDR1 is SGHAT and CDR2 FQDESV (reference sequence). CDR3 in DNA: TGTGCCAGCAGCTTAAGTGTGATTTATGAGCAGTTCTTC. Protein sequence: CASSLSVIYEQFF.

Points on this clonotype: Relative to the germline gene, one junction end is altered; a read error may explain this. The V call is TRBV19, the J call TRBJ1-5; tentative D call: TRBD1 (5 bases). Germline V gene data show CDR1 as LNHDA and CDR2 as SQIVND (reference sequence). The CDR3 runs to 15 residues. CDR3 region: CASSSGGRGNQPQHF. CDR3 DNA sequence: TGTGCCAGTAGCTCGGGGGGAAGGGGCAATCAGCCCCAGCATTTC.

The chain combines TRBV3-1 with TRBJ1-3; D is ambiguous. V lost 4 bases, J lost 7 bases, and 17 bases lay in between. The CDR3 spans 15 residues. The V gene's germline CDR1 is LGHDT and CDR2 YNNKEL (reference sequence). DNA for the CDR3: TGTGCCAGCAGCCCGCAAGGCTCTTCCTTTAACACCATATATTTT. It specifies CASSPQGSSFNTIYF.